A single T cell receptor (beta chain) is shown here with its context. Trimming took off 4 bases at V and 9 bases at J, with 21 bases between the two ends. The CDR3 has 15 amino acids. CDR1 is PRHDT, CDR2 FYEKMQ, per germline (reference sequence). The data derive from a study of blood T cell repertoires in COVID-19. Study at large: Whether acute or convalescent, the COVID-19 samples came from the United States, Italy and Spain. The analysed material was cDNA or gDNA that came from T cells, B-cell-depleted T cells, or PBMCs.

Authors' processing steps: Reference gene primers were amplified, and this amplification served to estimate nucleated cell counts. Method: immunoSEQ multiplex PCR; TCRdb's copy keeps in-frame clones and lacks some. V and J calls and clone size are given by that table; D and trimming were obtained from the DNA. Of about 400,000 clones listed, around 92% are singletons. The sequencing sample was made of peripheral blood. The genes are TRBV13 and TRBJ2-5, with D possibly matching TRBD1 (10 bases). This TCR came from a middle-aged man with acute or convalescent COVID-19. The CDR3 region has the DNA TGTGCCAGCAGCTCCCCGACTAGCGGACAGGGGGCCCAGTACTTC. Amino acids: CASSSPTSGQGAQYF.